This T cell receptor (beta chain) was recovered during a study of tumor-infiltrating lymphocytes in primary liver carcinoma. In the study overall: Between roughly 4.2 and 10 cm across, the tumors were all of stage T1-T3 N0M0. Findings and limits, study-wide: Only about 7-25% of top clones showed up in all five tumor regions. Tumor samples exhibited a significantly greater top-250-clone fraction than blood samples (p = 0.039).

The germline gives CDR1 ENHRY, CDR2 SYGVKD. The CDR3 covers 13 residues. The source material, 20-30 mg of unsorted bulk tissue, was used to co-extract RNA and DNA. Each tumor was sampled at four poles and its centre. The authors made TCR beta cDNA from 500 ng total RNA with a constant-region primer. ARM-PCR, slightly modified, supplied the TCR beta libraries through three nested multiplex PCR rounds. TRBV1-TRBV30 forward primers paired with a C-beta reverse primer drove the first two PCR rounds, roughly 10 cycles each. MiXCR, run by TCRdb on the multiplex PCR reads, gives a single entry per CDR3 protein. This sample has roughly 30,000 distinct CDR3 sequences, with 70% to 80% found just once. To note about this clonotype: Its antigen is currently unknown. One end of the junction does not line up with germline, which may come from a read error.

The gene calls are TRBV10-3 and TRBJ2-1, with 13 nucleotides matching TRBD2. Sequencing was done on a sample of liver tumor tissue from sampling region 5. Subset denoted: tumor region T5, tumor centre. The sequence was collected from a man between 35 and 55 years old with primary liver carcinoma and hepatitis B virus infection. The CDR3 DNA sequence: TGTGCCATTAGTGGGACTAGCGGGACTGGGCAGTTCTTC. Translating gives CAISGTSGTGQFF.